Each of the 20 T cell receptor beta chains below was sequenced from the same sample in a study of a mutant IDH1 vaccine in newly diagnosed glioma (dated by TCRdb to about 2021). These receptors' antigens are unknown. Libraries were constructed by the immunoSEQ multiplex PCR assay. As stored in TCRdb, this immuneACCESS dataset retains in-frame rearrangements with V and J assigned. A fraction of the clones does not appear; measured against another copy, unresolved V genes explain less than half of the discrepancy, and the remainder lacks a known reason. Within this sample are around 50,000 clones, with around 89% of them counted one time only. The ten top clones hold about 4.2% of the sample. The time point label here, explained by the study, means: week 5, during vaccination. A 20-mer mutant IDH1 peptide at 300 micrograms in Montanide made up each vaccine dose, which was injected subcutaneously together with topical imiquimod.

The sample was PBMCs, taken from a glioma patient whose treatment included an IDH1 peptide vaccine. Every receptor here comes from a middle-aged woman with glioma.

The chain links TRBV19 to TRBJ2-1; 8 bases are shared with TRBD2. Trimming at V came to 2 bases and at J to 8 bases, leaving 11 bases not matched to a gene. The CDR3 has 16 residues. Germline-derived CDR1 and CDR2 are LNHDA and SQIVND (reference sequence). This CDR3 is CASSIRLAGGGDEQFF. CDR3 nucleotides: TGTGCCAGTAGTATACGGTTGGCGGGAGGAGGTGATGAGCAGTTCTTC. Supplemented by reference TRBV19 and TRBJ2-1, the full variable domain reads DGGITQSPKYLFRKEGQNVTLSCEQNLNHDAMYWYRQDPGQGLRLIYYSQIVNDFQKGDIAEGYSVSREKKESFPLTVTSAQKNPTAFYLCASSIRLAGGGDEQFFGPGTRLTVL.

The V gene is TRBV7-9, the J gene TRBJ2-7, with TRBD1 identical over 8 bases. In germline, CDR1 is SEHNR, CDR2 FQNEAQ (reference sequence). This CDR3 has 14 amino acids. Germline trimming cut 4 bases from V and 4 bases from J; bases unmatched to any gene: 6. CDR3 DNA: TGTGCCAGCAGCTACCAGGGGGCTCGTTACGAGCAGTACTTC. Encoded protein: CASSYQGARYEQYF.

The chain employs TRBV5-1 and TRBJ2-7; possibly TRBD1 for D (5 bases). The CDR3 is 11 residues long. Per the germline V gene, CDR1 is SGHRS and CDR2 is YFSETQ. The V end was cut by 4 bases, the J end by 3 bases, with 5 bases between. The CDR3 sequence is CASSRGYEQYF. The DNA of the CDR3 is TGCGCCAGCAGCAGGGGCTACGAGCAGTACTTC.

CDR3 in amino acids: CASSPPTSSFEQFF. The CDR3 region has the DNA TGTGCCAGCAGTCCCCCAACTAGCAGTTTCGAGCAGTTCTTC. The gene calls are TRBV25-1 and TRBJ2-1, with D perhaps matching TRBD2 (6 bases). V gave up 5 bases and J gave up 10 bases, with 18 bases separating them. CDR1 and CDR2 (germline): MGHDK, SYGVNS. CDR3 length: 14 amino acids.

DNA of the CDR3: TGTGCCAGCCAGCGGACAGTTATCAATCAGCCCCAGCATTTT. Encoded protein: CASQRTVINQPQHF. V and J are TRBV6-1 and TRBJ1-5; D perhaps matches TRBD1 (6 bases). This CDR3 spans 14 amino acids. V gave up 8 bases and J gave up 3 bases, with 14 bases separating them. Looked up from germline, CDR1 is MNHNS and CDR2 is SASEGT.

This clone rates as medium-sized (0.01 to 0.1%). This chain uses TRBV19 with TRBJ1-1; tentatively, D is TRBD1 (6 bases). V lost 5 bases and J 4 bases, leaving 14 bases between the germline ends. The V gene's germline CDR1 is LNHDA and CDR2 SQIVND (reference sequence). CDR3 size: 14 residues. CDR3 bases: TGTGCCAGTAGTGGATGGACAGATAGCACTGAAGCTTTCTTT. Translated, it gives CASSGWTDSTEAFF. Full variable domain (outside the CDR3, taken from reference TRBV19 and TRBJ1-1): DGGITQSPKYLFRKEGQNVTLSCEQNLNHDAMYWYRQDPGQGLRLIYYSQIVNDFQKGDIAEGYSVSREKKESFPLTVTSAQKNPTAFYLCASSGWTDSTEAFFGQGTRLTVV.

The DNA of the CDR3 is TGTGCCAGCAGCGTAGCCAGATCACAGGGGGCGCGTGGCTACACCTTC. It yields the protein CASSVARSQGARGYTF. The chain links TRBV9 to TRBJ1-2, with TRBD1 matching over 9 bases. CDR1 SGDLS and CDR2 YYNGEE come from the germline V gene. Trimming took 0 bases from V and 7 from J; bases not matched to a gene: 10. This CDR3 region has 16 residues.

The chain's CDR3 is CASSGQGGANVLTF. The CDR3 DNA follows: TGTGCCAGCAGCGGCCAGGGTGGGGCCAACGTCCTGACTTTC. The chain employs TRBV14 and TRBJ2-6; perhaps TRBD1 as D (5 bases). Germline CDR1 is SGHDN and CDR2 is FVKESK. The CDR3 length is 14 residues. V was cut by 5 bases and J by 3 bases, with 8 bases left in between.

The gene calls are TRBV2 and TRBJ2-2; TRBD1 is a possible D gene (6 bases). There are 15 residues in the CDR3. The germline V gene encodes CDR1 SNHLY and CDR2 FYNNEI. Trimming removed 7 bases at V and 0 bases at J, with 12 bases between. The CDR3 sequence is CASNRQAANTGELFF. The CDR3 region has the DNA TGTGCCAGCAATAGACAGGCAGCGAACACCGGGGAGCTGTTTTTT.

The chain has TRBV29-1 and TRBJ1-1; D uncertain. The CDR3 runs 10 residues. V lost 4 bases and J lost 3, with 3 bases in between. Germline CDR1 SQVTM, CDR2 ANQGSEA. The CDR3 loop is CSVVYTEAFF. Written as DNA, the CDR3 is TGCAGCGTTGTTTACACTGAAGCTTTCTTT. The full variable domain, with the rest looked up from reference TRBV29-1 and TRBJ1-1, is SAVISQKPSRDICQRGTSLTIQCQVDSQVTMMFWYRQQPGQSLTLIATANQGSEATYESGFVIDKFPISRPNLTFSTLTVSNMSPEDSSIYLCSVVYTEAFFGQGTRLTVV.

This rearrangement joins TRBV14 to TRBJ1-5; D gene uncertain. Per germline, CDR1 SGHDN and CDR2 FVKESK. The CDR3 is 13 amino acids. The ends were cut back, 4 bases at V and 3 bases at J, with 7 bases in the middle. CDR3 sequence (DNA): TGTGCCAGCAGCCGACGGGACAATCAGCCCCAGCATTTT. This translates into CASSRRDNQPQHF.

V and J are TRBV29-1 and TRBJ1-1, with D possibly being TRBD1 (5 bases). The V end lost 4 bases, the J end lost 0 bases, and 24 bases lay between the germline ends. Per the germline V gene, CDR1 is SQVTM and CDR2 is ANQGSEA. This CDR3 contains 18 residues. The CDR3 region is CSVGGGATGLYMNTEAFF. The CDR3 bases are TGCAGCGTTGGCGGGGGAGCTACCGGCTTATACATGAACACTGAAGCTTTCTTT.

This clone was observed once. This sequence joins TRBV7-9 and TRBJ2-3; no clear D. Germline CDR1 is SEHNR and CDR2 is FQNEAQ (reference sequence). V lost 5 bases and J 2 bases, leaving 8 bases between the germline ends. The CDR3 covers 13 residues. This CDR3 is CASSLLYTDTQYF. CDR3 DNA sequence: TGTGCCAGCAGCCTTCTCTACACAGATACGCAGTATTTT.

Only a few counts were recorded for this clone. This rearrangement joins TRBV4-3 to TRBJ1-1, with 7 bases aligning to TRBD1. The germline gives CDR1 LGHNA, CDR2 YSLEER. V dropped 0 bases and J dropped 8; count of bases not matched to a gene: 6. The CDR3 length is 14 residues. CDR3 sequence reads: CASSQDGQASEAFF. In nucleotides, the CDR3 is TGCGCCAGCAGCCAAGATGGACAGGCTTCCGAAGCTTTCTTT.

The chain carries TRBV4-2 and TRBJ2-3, with 9 positions matching TRBD2. The germline V gene encodes CDR1 LGHNA and CDR2 YNFKEQ. J was trimmed by 2 bases and V by 1 base; bases with no gene match: 4. CDR3 length equals 16 residues. The CDR3 loop is CASSQGGGGATDTQYF. CDR3 sequence (DNA): TGTGCCAGCAGCCAAGGGGGCGGGGGGGCCACAGATACGCAGTATTTT.

V usage is TRBV5-1 and J usage is TRBJ2-2; the D is unclear. V was clipped by 6 bases and J by 8 bases, with 5 bases between them. The CDR3 loop spans 10 amino acids. Germline V lookup: CDR1 SGHRS, CDR2 YFSETQ. The CDR3: CASIEGELFF. The CDR3 nucleotides are TGCGCCAGCATCGAAGGGGAGCTGTTTTTT.

In this sample, this clone turned up once. The rearrangement uses TRBV5-1 and TRBJ1-1; D may be TRBD1 (5 bases). CDR3 length: 17 residues. CDR1 is SGHRS and CDR2 is YFSETQ in the germline V gene. V lost 0 bases and J lost 1, with 16 bases in between. In DNA, the CDR3 is TGCGCCAGCAGCTTGGCGGGGCGCTCGTCCGGGAACACTGAAGCTTTCTTT. It encodes CASSLAGRSSGNTEAFF.

The rearrangement uses TRBV4-1 and TRBJ2-3, with D possibly being TRBD1 (5 bases). Trimming left V 1 base short and J 4 bases short, with 12 bases between. CDR1 and CDR2 (germline): MGHRA, YSYEKL. There are 15 residues in the CDR3. DNA of the CDR3: TGCGCCAGCAGCCAAGGACAGCTTGGGGCAGATACGCAGTATTTT. As protein: CASSQGQLGADTQYF.

The rearrangement links TRBV18 to TRBJ1-2; 7 bases are shared with TRBD1. CDR3 length: 14 amino acids. Germline V gives CDR1 KGHSH, CDR2 LQKENI. Losses at the gene ends were 3 bases for V and 0 bases for J; bases not matched to a gene: 1. CDR3 protein: CASSPGTANYGYTF. The CDR3 region has the DNA TGTGCCAGCTCACCTGGGACAGCTAACTATGGCTACACCTTC.

This chain connects TRBV7-6 to TRBJ1-1; no reliable D call. Trimming cost V 4 bases and J 6 bases, with 9 bases left between them. The germline V gene has CDR1 SGHVS and CDR2 FNYEAQ. This CDR3 region has 12 residues. The CDR3: CASSSGVSEAFF. The CDR3, as DNA: TGTGCCAGCAGCTCCGGGGTGTCTGAAGCTTTCTTT.